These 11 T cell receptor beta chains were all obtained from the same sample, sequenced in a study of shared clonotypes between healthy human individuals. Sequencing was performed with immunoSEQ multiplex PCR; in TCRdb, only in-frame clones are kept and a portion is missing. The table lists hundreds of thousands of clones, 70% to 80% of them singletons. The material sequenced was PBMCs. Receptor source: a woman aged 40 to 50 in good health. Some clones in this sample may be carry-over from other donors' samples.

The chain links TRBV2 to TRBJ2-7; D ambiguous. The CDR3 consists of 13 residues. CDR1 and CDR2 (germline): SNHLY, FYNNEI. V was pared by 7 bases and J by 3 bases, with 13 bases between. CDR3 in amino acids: CASKGGRNYEQYF. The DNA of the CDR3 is TGTGCCAGCAAGGGCGGAAGGAACTACGAGCAGTACTTC.

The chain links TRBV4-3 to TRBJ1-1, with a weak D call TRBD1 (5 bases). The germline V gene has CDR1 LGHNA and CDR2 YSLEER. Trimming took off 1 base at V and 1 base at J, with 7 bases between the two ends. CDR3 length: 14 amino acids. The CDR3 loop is CASSQGRGNTEAFF. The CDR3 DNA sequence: TGCGCCAGCAGCCAAGGTAGGGGGAACACTGAAGCTTTCTTT.

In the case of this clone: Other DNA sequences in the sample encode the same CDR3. The CDR3 here is CAWSASGTGRVNTEAFF. The CDR3, as DNA: TGTGCCTGGAGTGCGAGTGGGACGGGGAGGGTGAACACTGAAGCTTTCTTT. The chain couples TRBV30 to TRBJ1-1; D is perhaps TRBD1 (5 bases). CDR3 length: 17 residues. CDR1 GTSNPN and CDR2 SVGIG come from the germline V gene (reference sequence). Trimming pared 1 base from V and 0 bases from J, leaving 18 bases between.

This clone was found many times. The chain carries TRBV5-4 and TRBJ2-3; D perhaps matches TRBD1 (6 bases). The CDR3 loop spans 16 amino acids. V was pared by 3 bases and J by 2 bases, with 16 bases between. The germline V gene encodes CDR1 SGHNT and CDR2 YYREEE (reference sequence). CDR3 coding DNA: TGTGCCAGCAGCTCGCGGAAACAGGGAGTCACAGATACGCAGTATTTT. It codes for CASSSRKQGVTDTQYF.

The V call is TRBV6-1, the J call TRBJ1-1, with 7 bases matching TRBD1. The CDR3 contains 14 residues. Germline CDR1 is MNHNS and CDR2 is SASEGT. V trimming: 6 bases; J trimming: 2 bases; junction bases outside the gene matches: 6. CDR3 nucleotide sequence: TGTGCCAGCAGGACCGGGACAGCAAACACTGAAGCTTTCTTT. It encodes CASRTGTANTEAFF.

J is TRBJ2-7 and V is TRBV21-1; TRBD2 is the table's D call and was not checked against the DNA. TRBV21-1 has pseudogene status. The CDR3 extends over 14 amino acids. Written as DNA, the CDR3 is TGTGCCAGCGTCAAGGGACTAGCGGACTACGAGCAGTACTTC. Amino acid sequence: CASVKGLADYEQYF.

The CDR3 DNA is TGCGCCAGCAGCCAAGGGCGCGAGACCCAGTACTTC. Translating it yields CASSQGRETQYF. The chain carries TRBV4-1 and TRBJ2-5; D gene uncertain. The CDR3 has 12 amino acids. V was pared by 1 base and J by 5 bases, with 5 bases between. Germline assignment: CDR1 MGHRA and CDR2 YSYEKL.

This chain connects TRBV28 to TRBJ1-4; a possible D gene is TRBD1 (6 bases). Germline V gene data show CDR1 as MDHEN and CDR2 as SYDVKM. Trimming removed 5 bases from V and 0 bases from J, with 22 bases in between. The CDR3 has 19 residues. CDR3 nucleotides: TGTGCCAGCAGTCTCCCAGACAGGTTCACCACGGCAACTAATGAAAAACTGTTTTTT. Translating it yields CASSLPDRFTTATNEKLFF.

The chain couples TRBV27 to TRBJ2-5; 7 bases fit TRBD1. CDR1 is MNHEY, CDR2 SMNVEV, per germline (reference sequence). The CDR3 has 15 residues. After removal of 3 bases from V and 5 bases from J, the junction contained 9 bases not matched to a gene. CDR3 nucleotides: TGTGCCAGCAGTTTTCTGAGGGGGCGTGGGGAGACCCAGTACTTC. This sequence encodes CASSFLRGRGETQYF.

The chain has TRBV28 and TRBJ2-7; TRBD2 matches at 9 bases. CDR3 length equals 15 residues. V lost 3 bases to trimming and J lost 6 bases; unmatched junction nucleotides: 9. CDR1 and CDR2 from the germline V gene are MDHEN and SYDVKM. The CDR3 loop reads CASSLGASGVVEQYF. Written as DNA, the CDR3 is TGTGCCAGCAGTTTGGGGGCTAGCGGGGTTGTCGAGCAGTACTTC. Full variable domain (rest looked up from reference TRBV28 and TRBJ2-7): DVKVTQSSRYLVKRTGEKVFLECVQDMDHENMFWYRQDPGLGLRLIYFSYDVKMKEKGDIPEGYSVSREKKERFSLILESASTNQTSMYLCASSLGASGVVEQYFGPGTRLTVT.

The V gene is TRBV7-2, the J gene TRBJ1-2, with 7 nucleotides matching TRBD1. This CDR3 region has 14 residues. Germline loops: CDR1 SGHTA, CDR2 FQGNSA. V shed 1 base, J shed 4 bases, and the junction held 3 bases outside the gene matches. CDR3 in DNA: TGTGCCAGCAGCTTAGGTACAGGGGTCTATGGCTACACCTTC. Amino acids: CASSLGTGVYGYTF.